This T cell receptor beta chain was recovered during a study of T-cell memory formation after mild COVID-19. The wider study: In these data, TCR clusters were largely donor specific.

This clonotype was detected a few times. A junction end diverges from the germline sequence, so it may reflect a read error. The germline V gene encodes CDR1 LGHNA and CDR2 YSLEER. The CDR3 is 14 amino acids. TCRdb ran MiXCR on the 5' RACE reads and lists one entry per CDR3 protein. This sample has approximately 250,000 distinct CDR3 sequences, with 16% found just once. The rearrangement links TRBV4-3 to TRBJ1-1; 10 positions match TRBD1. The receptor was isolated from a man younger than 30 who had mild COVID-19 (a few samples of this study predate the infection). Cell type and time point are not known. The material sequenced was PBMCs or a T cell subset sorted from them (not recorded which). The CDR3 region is CASSLPGQGTGAFF. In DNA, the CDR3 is TGCGCCAGCAGCCTACCGGGACAGGGGACTGGAGCTTTCTTT.